The clone carrying this T cell receptor beta chain has ten or more counts. cDNA molecules, individually, were tagged with unique molecular identifiers. TCRdb ran MiXCR on the 5' RACE reads and lists one entry per CDR3 protein. The sample lists tens of thousands of distinct CDR3 sequences, about 9.3% occurring once. The sample belongs to a study of early T cells in non-severe SARS-CoV-2 infection. Study context: The study sequenced bulk RNA from unsorted whole blood, with chains unpaired.

The CDR3 sequence is 15 residues long. This receptor was taken from an adult who was a healthcare worker with PCR-confirmed SARS-CoV-2 infection or an uninfected control (not recorded which). Sequencing was done on a sample of whole blood. This chain connects TRBV21-1 to TRBJ2-7. TRBV21-1 is designated a pseudogene. CDR3 nucleotide sequence: TGTGCCAGCAGAACGTCCAATCGGGGATCCTACGAGCAGTACTTC. It specifies CASRTSNRGSYEQYF.